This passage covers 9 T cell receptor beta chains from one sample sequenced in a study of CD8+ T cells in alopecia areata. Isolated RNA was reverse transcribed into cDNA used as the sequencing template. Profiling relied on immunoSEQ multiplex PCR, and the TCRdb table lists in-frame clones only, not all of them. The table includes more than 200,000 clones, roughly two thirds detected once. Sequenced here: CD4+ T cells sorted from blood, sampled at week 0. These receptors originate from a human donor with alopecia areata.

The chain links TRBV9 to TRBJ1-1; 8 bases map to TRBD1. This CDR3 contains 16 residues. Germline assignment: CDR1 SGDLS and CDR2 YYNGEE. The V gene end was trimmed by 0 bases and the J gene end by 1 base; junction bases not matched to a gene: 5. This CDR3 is CASSVGVGTGNTEAFF. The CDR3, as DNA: TGTGCCAGCAGCGTAGGAGTAGGGACAGGGAACACTGAAGCTTTCTTT.

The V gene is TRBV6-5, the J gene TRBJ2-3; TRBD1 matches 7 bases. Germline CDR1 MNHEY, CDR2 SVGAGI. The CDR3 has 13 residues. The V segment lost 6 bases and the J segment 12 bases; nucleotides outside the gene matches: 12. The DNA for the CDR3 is TGTGCCAGCAGGAAACCCGGCCGACAGGGTCAGTATTTT. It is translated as CASRKPGRQGQYF.

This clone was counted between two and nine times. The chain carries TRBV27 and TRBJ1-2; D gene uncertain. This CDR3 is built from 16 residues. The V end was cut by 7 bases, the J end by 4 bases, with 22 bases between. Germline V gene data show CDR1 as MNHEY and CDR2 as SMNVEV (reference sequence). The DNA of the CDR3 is TGTGCCAGCAACCTCCGTGGCAGCCGCCTCGGCTATGGCTACACCTTC. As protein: CASNLRGSRLGYGYTF.

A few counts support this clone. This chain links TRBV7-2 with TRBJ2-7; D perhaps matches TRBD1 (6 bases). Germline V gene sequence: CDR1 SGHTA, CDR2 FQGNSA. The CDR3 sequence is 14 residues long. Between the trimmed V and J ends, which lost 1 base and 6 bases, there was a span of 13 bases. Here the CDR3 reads CASSLVQGAGEQYF. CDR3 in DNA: TGTGCCAGCAGCTTAGTACAGGGCGCCGGCGAGCAGTACTTC.

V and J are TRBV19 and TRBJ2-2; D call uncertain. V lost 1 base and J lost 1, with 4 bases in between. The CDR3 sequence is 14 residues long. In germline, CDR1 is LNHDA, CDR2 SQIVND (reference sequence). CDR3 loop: CASSIALNTGELFF. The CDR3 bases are TGTGCCAGTAGTATAGCACTGAACACCGGGGAGCTGTTTTTT.

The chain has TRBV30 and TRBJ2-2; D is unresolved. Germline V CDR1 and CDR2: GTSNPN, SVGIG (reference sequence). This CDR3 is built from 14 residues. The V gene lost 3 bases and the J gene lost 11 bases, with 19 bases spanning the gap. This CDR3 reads CAWRGERPNSELFF. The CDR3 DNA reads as TGTGCCTGGAGAGGCGAACGGCCCAACTCCGAGCTGTTTTTT.

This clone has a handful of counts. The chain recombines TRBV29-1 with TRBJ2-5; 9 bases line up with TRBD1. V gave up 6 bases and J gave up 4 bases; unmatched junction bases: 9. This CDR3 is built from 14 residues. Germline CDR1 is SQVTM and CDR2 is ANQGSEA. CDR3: CSVYSGQGRETQYF. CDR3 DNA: TGCAGCGTCTACTCCGGACAGGGGAGAGAGACCCAGTACTTC.

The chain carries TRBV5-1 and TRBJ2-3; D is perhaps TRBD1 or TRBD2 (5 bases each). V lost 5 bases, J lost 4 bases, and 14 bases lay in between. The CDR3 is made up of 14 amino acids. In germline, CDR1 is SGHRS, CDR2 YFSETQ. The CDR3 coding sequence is TGCGCCAGCAGTTACTTGGGGGTGGCAGATACGCAGTATTTT. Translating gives CASSYLGVADTQYF. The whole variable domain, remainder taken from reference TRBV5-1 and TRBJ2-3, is KAGVTQTPRYLIKTRGQQVTLSCSPISGHRSVSWYQQTPGQGLQFLFEYFSETQRNKGNFPGRFSGRQFSNSRSEMNVSTLELGDSALYLCASSYLGVADTQYFGPGTRLTVL.

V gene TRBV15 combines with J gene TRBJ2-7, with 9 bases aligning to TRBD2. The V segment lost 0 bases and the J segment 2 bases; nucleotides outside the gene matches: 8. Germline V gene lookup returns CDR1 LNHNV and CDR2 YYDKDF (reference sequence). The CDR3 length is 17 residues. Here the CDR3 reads CATSREVGLAGTYEQYF. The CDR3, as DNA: TGTGCCACCAGCAGAGAGGTAGGCCTAGCGGGGACCTACGAGCAGTACTTC.